This T cell receptor beta chain was profiled in a study of OX40 agonist ivuxolimab in advanced cancers. Study information: The patients received ivuxolimab by intravenous route every 2 weeks at 0.01 to 10 mg/kg.

The data were produced by immunoSEQ multiplex PCR, yet TCRdb's version contains in-frame clones alone and is incomplete. The data contain around 69,000 clones, 65% to 90% of them singletons. The CDR3 spans 13 residues. Germline lookup yields CDR1 LNHDA and CDR2 SQIVND (reference sequence). The V gene lost 4 bases and the J gene lost 1 base, with 7 bases spanning the gap. The specimen was CD4+ or CD8+ T cells sorted from blood, collected in a trial of the OX40 agonist ivuxolimab. The chain uses TRBV19 and TRBJ1-1; a weak D match, TRBD1 (5 bases). This sequence originates from an adult with an advanced solid tumor such as melanoma, head and neck, liver or kidney cancer. The CDR3 spells CASSTGTNTEAFF. The CDR3 DNA follows: TGTGCCAGTAGTACAGGGACGAACACTGAAGCTTTCTTT.